What follows are 2 T cell receptor beta chains derived from one specimen sequenced in a study of T-cell reconstitution after alpha-beta-depleted transplantation in children. Preparation of the TCRbeta library used unique molecular identifiers. TCRdb ran MiXCR on the PCR reads and lists one entry per CDR3 protein. Among about 600,000 distinct CDR3 sequences listed, 10% to 15% were seen once. Specimen: PBMCs, mostly from graft donor cells, collected 360 days after TCRalphabeta/CD19-depleted stem cell transplant. Receptors originate from a male patient aged 5 to 17 who had a stem cell transplant for acute myeloid leukemia, so the T cells may come from the graft donor.

This clonotype was recorded a few times. V and J are TRBV7-9 and TRBJ2-5, with TRBD1 as a possible D gene (5 bases). This CDR3 is built from 14 residues. The germline V and J ends were trimmed by 5 bases and 0 bases, with 10 bases remaining between them. CDR1 and CDR2 (germline): SEHNR, FQNEAQ (reference sequence). The CDR3 loop is CASSETENQETQYF. For the CDR3, the DNA is TGTGCCAGCAGCGAGACAGAGAACCAAGAGACCCAGTACTTC.

This clonotype was observed a handful of times. The chain uses TRBV4-2 and TRBJ2-7, with TRBD2 matching over 11 bases. This CDR3 has 15 amino acids. The V gene end was trimmed by 1 base and the J gene end by 4 bases; junction bases not matched to a gene: 3. Germline CDR1 and CDR2: LGHNA and YNFKEQ. The CDR3 region is CASSQVLAGEYEQYF. Written as DNA, the CDR3 is TGTGCCAGCAGCCAAGTACTAGCGGGAGAGTACGAGCAGTACTTC.